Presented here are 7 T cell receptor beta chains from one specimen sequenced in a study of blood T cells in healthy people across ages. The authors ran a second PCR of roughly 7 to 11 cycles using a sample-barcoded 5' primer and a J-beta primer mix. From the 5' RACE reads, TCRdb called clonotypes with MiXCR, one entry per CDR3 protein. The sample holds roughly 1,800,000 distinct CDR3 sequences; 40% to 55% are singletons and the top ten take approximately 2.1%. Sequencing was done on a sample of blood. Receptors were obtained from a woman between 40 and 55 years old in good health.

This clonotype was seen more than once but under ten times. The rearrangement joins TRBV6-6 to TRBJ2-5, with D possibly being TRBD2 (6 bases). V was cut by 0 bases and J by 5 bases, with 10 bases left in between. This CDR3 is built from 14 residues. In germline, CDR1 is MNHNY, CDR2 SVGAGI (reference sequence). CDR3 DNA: TGTGCCAGCAGTTACTCTGCGGGAACCGAGACCCAGTACTTC. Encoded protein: CASSYSAGTETQYF.

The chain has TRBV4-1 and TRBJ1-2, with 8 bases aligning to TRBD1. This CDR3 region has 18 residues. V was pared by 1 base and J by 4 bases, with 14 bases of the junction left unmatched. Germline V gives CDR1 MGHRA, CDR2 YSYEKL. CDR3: CASSQAFGQGTSGYGYTF. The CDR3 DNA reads TGCGCCAGCAGCCAAGCTTTTGGACAGGGAACGTCGGGCTATGGCTACACCTTC.

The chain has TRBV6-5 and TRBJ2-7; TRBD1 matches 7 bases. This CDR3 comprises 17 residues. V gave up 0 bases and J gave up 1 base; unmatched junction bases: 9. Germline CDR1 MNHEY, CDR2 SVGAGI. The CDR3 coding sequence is TGTGCCAGCAGTTACTCGGGCCGACAGGGTCGGTCCTACGAGCAGTACTTC. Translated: CASSYSGRQGRSYEQYF.

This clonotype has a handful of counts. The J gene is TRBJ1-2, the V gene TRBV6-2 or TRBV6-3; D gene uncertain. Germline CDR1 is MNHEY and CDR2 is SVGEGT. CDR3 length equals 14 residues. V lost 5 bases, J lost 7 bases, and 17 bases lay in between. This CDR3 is CASSRTGISGGYTF. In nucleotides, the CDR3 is TGTGCCAGCAGTCGCACCGGCATTAGTGGTGGCTACACCTTC.

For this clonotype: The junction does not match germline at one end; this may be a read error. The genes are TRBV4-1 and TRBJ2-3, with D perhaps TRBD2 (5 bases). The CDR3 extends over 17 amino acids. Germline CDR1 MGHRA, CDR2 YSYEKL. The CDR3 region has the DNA TGCGCCAGCGGCCAAGACGACACGGGGTGGGAACGGGCTACGCAGTATTTT. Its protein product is CASGQDDTGWERATQYF.

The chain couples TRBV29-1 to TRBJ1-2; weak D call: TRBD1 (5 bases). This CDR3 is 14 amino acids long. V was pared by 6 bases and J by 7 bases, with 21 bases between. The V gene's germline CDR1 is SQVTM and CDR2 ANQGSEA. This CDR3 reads CSVAGDGSPTGYTF. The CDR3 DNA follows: TGCAGCGTCGCGGGGGACGGATCACCAACTGGCTACACCTTC.

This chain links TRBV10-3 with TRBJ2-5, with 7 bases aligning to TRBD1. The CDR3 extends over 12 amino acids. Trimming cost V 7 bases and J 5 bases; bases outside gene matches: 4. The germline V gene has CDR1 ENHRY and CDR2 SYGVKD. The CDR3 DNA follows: TGTGCCATCAAGGGGGCGGCGGAGACCCAGTACTTC. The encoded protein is CAIKGAAETQYF.